This T cell receptor (beta chain) was documented in a study of metastatic and nonmetastatic thyroid tumors. About the research overall: Repertoire comparisons spanned blood and tumor or nodule tissue from malignant and benign thyroid patients. Study conclusions and caveats: For both blood and tumor, malignant thyroid tumors reportedly showed significantly higher TCR beta diversity than benign nodules did.

Comments on this clone: The antigen is undetermined. A read error may be the cause here, since a much bigger clone is one base away. The same CDR3 also results from other DNA sequences found in this sample.

Germline-derived CDR1 and CDR2 are SGHRS and YFSETQ. The CDR3 spans 15 residues. Using MiXCR, TCRdb reanalyzed the PCR reads. The sample includes approximately 32,000 clones, 15% to 20% of them seen just once. Thyroid surgery had not been preceded by any treatment in any patient. This TCR was recovered from a female donor with papillary thyroid cancer or a benign thyroid nodule (not recorded which). Some clones in this sample may be carry-over from other donors' samples. Sample: blood. V and J are TRBV5-1 and TRBJ1-4, with 9 bases fitting TRBD1. CDR3 nucleotide sequence: TGCGCCAGCAGCCGGGAGGGACAGGGTAATGAAAAACTGTTCTTT. Protein: CASSREGQGNEKLFF.